Shown below are 24 T cell receptor beta chains from a single sample sequenced in a study of T cell changes during pregnancy in multiple sclerosis (dated by TCRdb to the late 2010s). Library generation was performed with the immunoSEQ multiplex PCR assay. The immuneACCESS repertoire file appears here via TCRdb, limited to in-frame rearrangements. These files lack a portion of the clones; in checked studies, under half of the deficit traces to unresolved V genes, and the cause of the others is not known. The sample table contains about 68,000 clones; only one count was recorded for approximately 90% of them. The ten largest make up 1.5% of the sample. The sequencing used peripheral blood, collected in the third trimester of pregnancy. The receptors shown here come from a female donor with multiple sclerosis, enrolled in a pregnancy study.

The gene calls are TRBV5-5 and TRBJ2-3, with TRBD2 identical over 8 bases. The CDR3 runs to 16 residues. Germline V gene lookup returns CDR1 SGHKS and CDR2 YYEKEE (reference sequence). With V trimmed by 4 bases and J by 0 bases, 7 bases remained unmatched. For the CDR3, the DNA is TGTGCCAGCAGCCTATCCGGGGGGGCTAGCACAGATACGCAGTATTTT. Amino acid sequence: CASSLSGGASTDTQYF.

V and J are TRBV5-6 and TRBJ1-1; 7 positions match TRBD1. Looked up from germline, CDR1 is SGHDT and CDR2 is YYEEEE. The J segment lost 5 bases and the V segment lost 0 bases, leaving 7 bases of the junction unmatched. CDR3 length: 15 amino acids. CDR3 amino acids: CASSLGIRGRTEAFF. CDR3 in DNA: TGTGCCAGCAGCTTGGGCATCAGGGGGAGGACTGAAGCTTTCTTT. Full variable domain (remainder filled in from reference TRBV5-6 and TRBJ1-1): DAGVTQSPTHLIKTRGQQVTLRCSPKSGHDTVSWYQQALGQGPQFIFQYYEEEERQRGNFPDRFSGHQFPNYSSELNVNALLLGDSALYLCASSLGIRGRTEAFFGQGTRLTVV.

The chain uses TRBV7-9 and TRBJ2-7; 7 bases match TRBD2. This CDR3 has 14 amino acids. Germline CDR1 is SEHNR and CDR2 is FQNEAQ (reference sequence). Trimming took 5 bases from V and 0 from J; bases not matched to a gene: 4. CDR3 sequence (DNA): TGTGCCAGCAGCCCTCCGGGGGGCTCCTACGAGCAGTACTTC. Its translation is CASSPPGGSYEQYF.

This clone showed up just once. The rearrangement links TRBV2 to TRBJ1-1, with 7 bases fitting TRBD1. Germline V lookup: CDR1 SNHLY, CDR2 FYNNEI. The CDR3 loop spans 14 amino acids. The ends lost 5 bases at V and 4 bases at J; junction bases unmatched: 7. Written as DNA, the CDR3 is TGTGCCAGCAGTATAACAGGGGCGGGCACTGAAGCTTTCTTT. Protein sequence: CASSITGAGTEAFF. Full variable domain (missing parts from reference TRBV2 and TRBJ1-1): EPEVTQTPSHQVTQMGQEVILRCVPISNHLYFYWYRQILGQKVEFLVSFYNNEISEKSEIFDDQFSVERPDGSNFTLKIRSTKLEDSAMYFCASSITGAGTEAFFGQGTRLTVV.

The gene calls are TRBV7-9 and TRBJ2-7, with TRBD2 matching over 13 bases. The V segment lost 5 bases and the J segment 5 bases; nucleotides outside the gene matches: 9. The CDR3 runs 16 residues. Looked up from germline, CDR1 is SEHNR and CDR2 is FQNEAQ (reference sequence). CDR3 sequence (DNA): TGTGCCAGCAGCCGTTTAACTAGCGGGAGGGCCAACGAGCAGTACTTC. Its protein product is CASSRLTSGRANEQYF.

The chain carries TRBV9 and TRBJ2-7; 14 positions agree with TRBD2. Germline values: CDR1 SGDLS, CDR2 YYNGEE. The ends lost 4 bases at V and 4 bases at J; junction bases unmatched: 7. This CDR3 region has 16 residues. The CDR3, as DNA: TGTGCCAGCAGCCTCGGACTAGCGGGGGGCTCGTACGAGCAGTACTTC. Encoded protein: CASSLGLAGGSYEQYF.

The V gene is TRBV10-3, the J gene TRBJ1-2; TRBD1 might be the D (6 bases). V lost 6 bases, J lost 7 bases, and 12 bases lay in between. The germline CDR1 and CDR2 sequences are ENHRY and SYGVKD. CDR3 length: 12 residues. For the CDR3, the DNA is TGTGCCATCAGACAGGGTCGGTCTGGCTACACCTTC. As protein: CAIRQGRSGYTF.

V is TRBV6-5 and J is TRBJ2-3; TRBD1 might be the D (5 bases). The CDR3 sequence is 16 residues long. From germline, CDR1 is MNHEY and CDR2 SVGAGI. Trimming removed 0 bases at V and 0 bases at J, with 10 bases between. The CDR3 DNA is TGTGCCAGCAGTTACTCAGGGGCCGTGAGCACAGATACGCAGTATTTT. The encoded protein is CASSYSGAVSTDTQYF.

The chain carries TRBV11-3 and TRBJ2-1; 9 bases agree with TRBD2. The V gene's germline CDR1 is SGHNT and CDR2 YENEEA. The ends lost 2 bases at V and 10 bases at J; junction bases unmatched: 6. The CDR3 has 14 amino acids. Here the CDR3 reads CASSLLREGGEQFF. CDR3 bases: TGTGCCAGCAGCTTATTGCGGGAGGGTGGGGAGCAGTTCTTC. Using reference TRBV11-3 and TRBJ2-1 for the parts outside the CDR3, the full variable domain is EAGVVQSPRYKIIEKKQPVAFWCNPISGHNTLYWYLQNLGQGPELLIRYENEEAVDDSQLPKDRFSAERLKGVDSTLKIQPAELGDSAVYLCASSLLREGGEQFFGPGTRLTVL.

The chain has TRBV10-2 and TRBJ1-1, with 10 positions matching TRBD1. Unmatched junction bases numbered 10, after V lost 8 bases and J lost 4 bases. The CDR3 length is 15 residues. Germline V lookup: CDR1 WSHSY, CDR2 SAAADI. CDR3 amino acids: CASLPGTGASTEAFF. DNA for the CDR3: TGCGCCAGCCTCCCCGGGACAGGGGCTTCCACTGAAGCTTTCTTT.

J is TRBJ1-2 and V is TRBV18; D may be TRBD1 (6 bases). V lost 6 bases and J 6 bases, leaving 23 bases between the germline ends. The CDR3 has 16 residues. Germline CDR1 reads KGHSH; CDR2 reads LQKENI. The DNA for the CDR3 is TGTGCCAGCTCGAAACAAACAGGGATATCTAGGGATGGCTACACCTTC. It translates to CASSKQTGISRDGYTF. The variable domain in full, completed from reference TRBV18 and TRBJ1-2, reads NAGVMQNPRHLVRRRGQEARLRCSPMKGHSHVYWYRQLPEEGLKFMVYLQKENIIDESGMPKERFSAEFPKEGPSILRIQQVVRGDSAAYFCASSKQTGISRDGYTFGSGTRLTVV.

The rearrangement uses TRBV11-2 and TRBJ2-3; 11 bases map to TRBD2. The germline V gene encodes CDR1 SGHAT and CDR2 FQNNGV. CDR3 length: 15 residues. Germline trimming cut 3 bases from V and 5 bases from J; bases unmatched to any gene: 4. CDR3 sequence reads: CASSFTSGGRDTQYF. The CDR3 region has the DNA TGTGCCAGCAGCTTTACTAGCGGGGGAAGAGATACGCAGTATTTT.

The chain is built from TRBV9 and TRBJ2-3; 12 bases match TRBD2. The CDR3 extends over 18 amino acids. V lost 0 bases, J lost 9 bases, and 14 bases stayed unmatched. CDR1 is SGDLS, CDR2 YYNGEE, per germline. CDR3 coding DNA: TGTGCCAGCAGCGTAGATATATCGGCTAGCGGGGGGGCTAGGACGCAGTATTTT. This gives the protein CASSVDISASGGARTQYF.

V and J are TRBV14 and TRBJ2-4; D is possibly TRBD2 (6 bases). The CDR3 totals 12 residues. In germline, CDR1 is SGHDN, CDR2 FVKESK. Trimming removed 1 base from V and 13 bases from J, with 11 bases in between. CDR3 bases: TGTGCCAGCAGCCAAGGAAGGACTATACAGTACTTC. It specifies CASSQGRTIQYF.

This rearrangement joins TRBV6-4 to TRBJ2-2; the D gene is possibly TRBD1 (5 bases). This CDR3 contains 13 residues. The V gene lost 6 bases and the J gene lost 5 bases, with 10 bases spanning the gap. Germline-derived CDR1 and CDR2 are MRHNA and SNTAGT. The CDR3 nucleotides are TGTGCCAGCAGCCAGACAGTGACCGGGGAGCTGTTTTTT. Protein product: CASSQTVTGELFF.

The CDR3 loop is CASSLWDSTNEQFF. CDR3 in DNA: TGTGCCAGCAGCTTATGGGACAGTACCAATGAGCAGTTCTTC. V is TRBV7-9 and J is TRBJ2-1; 7 nucleotides agree with TRBD1. V was clipped by 2 bases and J by 6 bases; unmatched bases: 4. This CDR3 spans 14 amino acids. Per germline, CDR1 SEHNR and CDR2 FQNEAQ (reference sequence).

J is TRBJ1-5 and V is TRBV19; 9 bases fit TRBD1. The CDR3 consists of 15 residues. Germline CDR1 reads LNHDA; CDR2 reads SQIVND (reference sequence). V lost 1 base and J lost 7; bases outside the gene matches: 5. CDR3 in amino acids: CASSIGGTGYQPQHF. CDR3 DNA sequence: TGTGCCAGTAGTATAGGCGGGACAGGGTACCAGCCCCAGCATTTT. The full variable domain, rest sourced from reference TRBV19 and TRBJ1-5, is DGGITQSPKYLFRKEGQNVTLSCEQNLNHDAMYWYRQDPGQGLRLIYYSQIVNDFQKGDIAEGYSVSREKKESFPLTVTSAQKNPTAFYLCASSIGGTGYQPQHFGDGTRLSIL.

This chain links TRBV27 with TRBJ1-1; possibly TRBD1 for D (5 bases). V was shortened by 5 bases and J by 4 bases, with 8 bases between the two germline ends. This CDR3 is built from 12 residues. CDR1 is MNHEY and CDR2 is SMNVEV in the germline V gene (reference sequence). CDR3 in DNA: TGTGCCAGCAGTCAGGGTAGCACTGAAGCTTTCTTT. Amino acids: CASSQGSTEAFF.

The chain recombines TRBV28 with TRBJ2-3, with 9 bases identical to TRBD2. The CDR3 runs 14 residues. Trimming took 7 bases from V and 6 from J; bases not matched to a gene: 8. The germline V gene has CDR1 MDHEN and CDR2 SYDVKM. This CDR3 reads CASKIAGASDTQYF. CDR3 DNA: TGTGCCAGCAAAATAGCGGGAGCATCGGATACGCAGTATTTT.

This sequence joins TRBV11-3 and TRBJ2-7; 11 nucleotides align to TRBD1. Trimming at V came to 1 base and at J to 6 bases, leaving 11 bases not matched to a gene. Germline-derived CDR1 and CDR2 are SGHNT and YENEEA. The CDR3 is 17 residues long. Written as DNA, the CDR3 is TGTGCCAGCAGCTTAGGAGGGACAGGGGGAGTCGCGGGCGAGCAGTACTTC. It translates to CASSLGGTGGVAGEQYF.

The chain is built from TRBV28 and TRBJ1-4, with TRBD1 matching 11 bases. Looked up from germline, CDR1 is MDHEN and CDR2 is SYDVKM. V shed 4 bases, J shed 9 bases, and the junction held 7 bases outside the gene matches. The length of the CDR3 is 15 residues. CDR3 in amino acids: CASSSAPDRGQKLFF. In nucleotides, the CDR3 is TGTGCCAGCAGTTCCGCCCCGGACAGGGGGCAAAAACTGTTTTTT.

The chain uses TRBV5-4 and TRBJ2-1; D possibly corresponds to TRBD1 (5 bases). The V gene's germline CDR1 is SGHNT and CDR2 YYREEE (reference sequence). The CDR3 covers 14 residues. With 4 bases removed from V and 5 bases from J, the gap between germline ends came to 13 bases. The CDR3 reads CASSVEAQDNEQFF. The CDR3 DNA reads as TGTGCCAGCAGCGTTGAGGCACAGGACAATGAGCAGTTCTTC.

The chain has TRBV7-2 and TRBJ2-2, with 7 bases fitting TRBD2. Germline values: CDR1 SGHTA, CDR2 FQGNSA. The CDR3 totals 16 residues. The V and J ends lost 6 bases and 4 bases, in that order; junction bases with no gene match: 11. For the CDR3, the DNA is TGTGCCAGCAGACTTAGCCCAGCGGGATTCACCGGGGAGCTGTTTTTT. Its translation: CASRLSPAGFTGELFF.

The genes are TRBV7-6 and TRBJ1-1; D is perhaps TRBD1 (5 bases). Trimming pared 1 base from V and 11 bases from J, leaving 11 bases between. CDR1 and CDR2 (germline): SGHVS, FNYEAQ. This CDR3 spans 12 amino acids. The CDR3 DNA follows: TGTGCCAGCAGCTTAGGATCGGGGGTTGCTTTCTTT. Translating it yields CASSLGSGVAFF. The whole variable domain, remainder taken from reference TRBV7-6 and TRBJ1-1, is GAGVSQSPRYKVTKRGQDVALRCDPISGHVSLYWYRQALGQGPEFLTYFNYEAQQDKSGLPNDRFSAERPEGSISTLTIQRTEQRDSAMYRCASSLGSGVAFFGQGTRLTVV.